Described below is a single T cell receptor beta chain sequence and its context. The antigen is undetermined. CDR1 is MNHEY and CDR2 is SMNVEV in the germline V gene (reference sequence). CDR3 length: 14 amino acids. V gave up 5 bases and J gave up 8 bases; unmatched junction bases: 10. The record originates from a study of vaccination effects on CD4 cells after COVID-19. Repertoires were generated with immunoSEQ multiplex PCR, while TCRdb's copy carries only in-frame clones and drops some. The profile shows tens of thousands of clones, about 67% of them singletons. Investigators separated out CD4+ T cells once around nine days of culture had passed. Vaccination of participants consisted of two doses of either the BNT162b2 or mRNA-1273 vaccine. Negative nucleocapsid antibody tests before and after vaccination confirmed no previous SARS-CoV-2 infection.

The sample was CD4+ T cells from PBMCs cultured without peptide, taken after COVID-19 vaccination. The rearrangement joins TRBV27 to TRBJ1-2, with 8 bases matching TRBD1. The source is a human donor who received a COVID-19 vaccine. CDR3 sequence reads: CASSNRDRQGGYTF. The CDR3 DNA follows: TGTGCCAGCAGTAATAGGGACAGGCAAGGGGGCTACACCTTC.